This record looks at one TCR beta chain sequence and its context. Its antigen is currently unknown. Measured with immunoSEQ multiplex PCR; TCRdb has only the in-frame clones, and not every one. The sample shows 150,000 to 200,000 clones, over 80% of them seen only once. The data belong to a study of T cell responses to AZD1222 COVID-19 vaccine. Whole-study context: The study pooled second doses at about 4 or about 12 weeks.

Germline-derived CDR1 and CDR2 are SGHTA and FQGNSA. V lost 1 base, J lost 1 base, and 16 bases lay in between. The CDR3 spans 17 residues. General observations from the study: The repertoires were collected only after the peak T cell response. Donors were largely white British and mainly female; clonal diversity was possibly underestimated. Spike-wide vaccine-associated CD4 TCRs dominated at 160-218 and 743-854.

The chain is built from TRBV7-2 and TRBJ1-2; unclear D gene. This receptor was taken from an adult in good health. The input for sequencing was peripheral blood, taken on day 0 of AZD1222 vaccination. CDR3 in amino acids: CASSLDLIGRDNYGYTF. The CDR3 nucleotides are TGTGCCAGCAGCTTAGATTTGATAGGTAGGGATAACTATGGCTACACCTTC.